The sequence of this T cell receptor beta chain was determined in a study of OX40 agonist ivuxolimab in advanced cancers. Study observations and caveats: The study found among the lowest clonal expansion in partial responders at 0.1-3.0 mg/kg.

Cycle 7 day 1, cycle 4 day 1, and baseline were the timepoints at which blood was sampled. Note on this clone: Its cognate antigen is unknown.

The table came from immunoSEQ multiplex PCR; TCRdb's copy has only in-frame clones and leaves some out. Seen here are some 95,000 clones, around 85% observed once, and the top ten hold 3.5% to 4%. The V and J ends lost 8 bases and 5 bases respectively, with 19 bases between them. The CDR3 totals 14 residues. CDR1 and CDR2 from the germline V gene are MNHEY and SMNVEV (reference sequence). The sequencing used CD4+ or CD8+ T cells sorted from blood, collected in a trial of the OX40 agonist ivuxolimab. The receptor comes from an adult with an advanced solid tumor such as melanoma, head and neck, liver or kidney cancer. This sequence joins TRBV27 and TRBJ2-7; D possibly uses TRBD1 or TRBD2 (5 bases each). CDR3 loop: CASRYRDGRDEQYF. In nucleotides, the CDR3 is TGTGCCAGCCGATACCGGGACGGGCGGGACGAGCAGTACTTC.